These 24 T cell receptor beta chains were all obtained from the same sample, sequenced in a study of T cells after yellow fever vaccination. TCRdb re-analysed the 5' RACE reads in MiXCR, keeping a single row per CDR3 protein. The sample contains 450,000 to 650,000 distinct CDR3 sequences, 20% to 25% of which appear only once. The sample was PBMCs, taken 21 days after the first yellow fever vaccination. These receptors all come from a man younger than 30 who received the YFV17D yellow fever vaccine.

In this sample, this clonotype turned up many times. The chain combines TRBV2 with TRBJ2-7; TRBD2 agrees at 8 bases. J lost 10 bases, V lost 7 bases, and 6 bases had no gene match. CDR1 is SNHLY and CDR2 is FYNNEI in the germline V gene. This CDR3 is 11 amino acids long. The CDR3 nucleotides read TGTGCCAGCACCAACGGGGGGGAACAGTACGTC. Translation: CASTNGGEQYV.

In this sample, this clonotype turned up a few times. V gene TRBV12-3 or TRBV12-4 combines with J gene TRBJ1-6, with 9 bases identical to TRBD1. This CDR3 spans 14 amino acids. The V and J ends lost 5 bases and 8 bases, in that order; junction bases with no gene match: 4. Here the CDR3 reads CASSQGQGDSPLHF. The CDR3 DNA reads TGTGCCAGCAGTCAGGGACAGGGTGATTCACCCCTCCACTTT.

Turning to this clonotype: The germline gene is not matched at one end of the junction; a read error may be the cause. The chain carries TRBV7-7 and TRBJ1-5; no clear D. CDR1 SSHAT and CDR2 FNYEAQ come from the germline V gene (reference sequence). The CDR3 is 13 residues long. Here the CDR3 DNA reads TGTGCTAGCAGCTCAGCCCCCAATCAGCCCCAGCATTTT. Protein sequence: CASSSAPNQPQHF.

V gene TRBV7-2 combines with J gene TRBJ1-3; TRBD1 might be the D (6 bases). V shed 6 bases and J shed 1 base, with 13 bases lying between them. Germline V gene lookup returns CDR1 SGHTA and CDR2 FQGNSA. The length of the CDR3 is 15 residues. The CDR3: CASSSTRGSGNTIYF. Here the CDR3 DNA reads TGTGCCAGCAGTTCTACCAGGGGTTCTGGAAACACCATATATTTT.

The chain links TRBV7-9 to TRBJ2-1, with 8 bases aligning to TRBD2. This CDR3 has 13 residues. The trim removed 4 bases at V and 9 bases at J, leaving 5 bases unmatched. CDR1 is SEHNR and CDR2 is FQNEAQ in the germline V gene (reference sequence). CDR3 region: CASSSKAGGEQFF. The CDR3 bases are TGTGCCAGCAGCTCTAAGGCGGGGGGTGAGCAGTTCTTC.

This clonotype was counted between two and nine times. The chain is built from TRBV20-1 and TRBJ1-5, with 8 nucleotides matching TRBD1. CDR1 DFQATT and CDR2 SNEGSKA come from the germline V gene (reference sequence). The CDR3 is 13 residues long. V gave up 7 bases and J gave up 2 bases; unmatched junction bases: 4. The CDR3 bases are TGCAGTGTCCCGACAGGGGGCAATCAGCCCCAGCATTTT. This sequence encodes CSVPTGGNQPQHF.

The chain is built from TRBV3-1 and TRBJ1-4; TRBD1 is a possible D gene (5 bases). The CDR3 extends over 14 amino acids. Trimming removed 4 bases at V and 8 bases at J, with 14 bases between. Germline values: CDR1 LGHDT, CDR2 YNNKEL (reference sequence). CDR3 region: CASSLPGAAEKLFF. The CDR3 coding sequence is TGTGCCAGCAGCCTCCCCGGGGCAGCGGAAAAACTGTTTTTT.

This clonotype was seen more than once but under ten times. The CDR3, as DNA: TGTGCCAGCGGCAGGAGCCGGGGATCCCAGCATTTT. This translates into CASGRSRGSQHF. The chain joins TRBV12-3 or TRBV12-4 to TRBJ1-5, with unresolved D. The CDR3 is 12 residues long. Trimming shortened V by 8 bases and J by 11 bases, and 16 bases separated the two germline ends.

This clonotype has just a few counts. V is TRBV12-3 or TRBV12-4 and J is TRBJ2-1, with 12 bases aligning to TRBD2. The CDR3 is 19 amino acids. The V gene end was trimmed by 5 bases and the J gene end by 1 base; junction bases not matched to a gene: 12. The CDR3 region has the DNA TGTGCCAGCAGTACTAAACTAGCGGGGGGACTCTATTCCTACAATGAGCAGTTCTTC. Translated: CASSTKLAGGLYSYNEQFF.

This clonotype is a singleton in its sample. One junction end disagrees with the germline gene, perhaps due to a read error. The gene calls are TRBV6-1 and TRBJ2-7; no reliable D call. The CDR3 totals 16 residues. In germline, CDR1 is MNHNS, CDR2 SASEGT. The CDR3 DNA sequence: TGTGCCAGCAGGACTGCCCCGACCCGGAGCTCCCACGAGCAGTACTTC. Translating gives CASRTAPTRSSHEQYF.

The V gene is TRBV5-1, the J gene TRBJ2-1; 8 bases are shared with TRBD1. Germline V lookup: CDR1 SGHRS, CDR2 YFSETQ. The CDR3 runs to 15 residues. V lost 0 bases to trimming and J lost 9 bases; unmatched junction nucleotides: 8. The CDR3 loop is CASSLADRGSVEQFF. The DNA of the CDR3 is TGCGCCAGCAGCTTGGCCGACAGGGGCTCGGTTGAGCAGTTCTTC.

This clonotype occurred a few times. The rearrangement uses TRBV5-1 and TRBJ2-1, with 15 bases that match TRBD2. With 2 bases clipped from V and 7 bases from J, the junction kept 4 bases outside the gene matches. Per germline, CDR1 SGHRS and CDR2 YFSETQ. This CDR3 region has 16 residues. The chain's CDR3 is CASSFGLAGGENEQFF. In DNA, the CDR3 is TGCGCCAGCAGCTTTGGACTAGCGGGGGGGGAGAATGAGCAGTTCTTC. Using reference TRBV5-1 and TRBJ2-1 for the parts outside the CDR3, the full variable domain is KAGVTQTPRYLIKTRGQQVTLSCSPISGHRSVSWYQQTPGQGLQFLFEYFSETQRNKGNFPGRFSGRQFSNSRSEMNVSTLELGDSALYLCASSFGLAGGENEQFFGPGTRLTVL.

This clonotype was recorded many times. A junction boundary mismatches the germline segment, possibly from a read error. The J gene is TRBJ1-1, the V gene TRBV5-1; D gene unclear. Looked up from germline, CDR1 is SGHRS and CDR2 is YFSETQ. CDR3 length equals 13 residues. The chain's CDR3 is CASSLAVNTEAFF. DNA of the CDR3: TGTGCCAGCAGTTTAGCAGTCAACACTGAAGCTTTCTTT.

The chain couples TRBV6-5 to TRBJ2-3; 12 bases are shared with TRBD2. The J segment lost 0 bases and the V segment lost 4 bases, leaving 8 bases of the junction unmatched. Germline V gives CDR1 MNHEY, CDR2 SVGAGI. This CDR3 has 18 residues. CDR3 nucleotides: TGTGCCAGCAGTTCCGGGACTAGCGGGTTATCTAGCACAGATACGCAGTATTTT. Protein product: CASSSGTSGLSSTDTQYF.

This clonotype showed up just a few times. This sequence joins TRBV28 and TRBJ1-4, with D tentatively TRBD1 (5 bases). The CDR3 contains 18 residues. V was cut by 3 bases and J by 0 bases, with 17 bases left in between. The germline gives CDR1 MDHEN, CDR2 SYDVKM. For the CDR3, the DNA is TGTGCCAGCAGTTTCGGACGGGAGGGGCTTGCAACTAATGAAAAACTGTTTTTT. Translated, it gives CASSFGREGLATNEKLFF.

In this sample, this clonotype turned up a few times. This chain links TRBV18 with TRBJ2-7; tentatively, D is TRBD1 or TRBD2 (5 bases each). The CDR3 has 16 amino acids. Germline CDR1 KGHSH, CDR2 LQKENI. Trimming took off 3 bases at V and 0 bases at J, with 15 bases between the two ends. The CDR3 nucleotides are TGTGCCAGCTCACCCCTGGGGACGGTAAGCTCCTACGAGCAGTACTTC. This translates into CASSPLGTVSSYEQYF.

The chain joins TRBV20-1 to TRBJ2-7; D unclear. Trimming took 0 bases from V and 0 from J, leaving 12 bases between them. The germline gives CDR1 DFQATT, CDR2 SNEGSKA (reference sequence). The CDR3 loop spans 15 amino acids. CDR3 sequence reads: CSARDRKGLSYEQYV. CDR3 bases: TGCAGTGCTAGAGATCGAAAAGGGCTCTCCTACGAGCAGTACGTC.

The chain has TRBV6-2 or TRBV6-3 and TRBJ2-7; D unresolved. The germline V and J ends were trimmed by 3 bases and 7 bases, with 13 bases remaining between them. The CDR3 extends over 13 amino acids. Germline V gene lookup returns CDR1 MNHEY and CDR2 SVGEGT. The CDR3 bases are TGTGCCAGCAGTTATAACAGCTTAGGGGAGCAGTACGTC. Amino acids: CASSYNSLGEQYV.

This clonotype was seen only a few times. The V call is TRBV7-9, the J call TRBJ2-7, with 7 bases lining up with TRBD1. The junction had 6 bases not matched to a gene; V was cut back by 4 bases and J by 3 bases. Germline V gene sequence: CDR1 SEHNR, CDR2 FQNEAQ (reference sequence). This CDR3 contains 14 residues. CDR3 loop: CASSYGTEYYEQYF. CDR3 coding DNA: TGTGCCAGCAGCTACGGGACAGAGTACTACGAGCAGTACTTC.

This clonotype came up a few times. V and J are TRBV14 and TRBJ2-3, with D tentatively TRBD1 (6 bases). The CDR3 is 15 residues long. The V and J ends lost 2 bases and 2 bases respectively, with 11 bases between them. CDR1 SGHDN and CDR2 FVKESK come from the germline V gene. In DNA, the CDR3 is TGTGCCAGCAGCCAATGGGGGCGCCTCACAGATACGCAGTATTTT. Its protein is CASSQWGRLTDTQYF. The complete variable domain, with remaining parts taken from reference TRBV14 and TRBJ2-3, reads EAGVTQFPSHSVIEKGQTVTLRCDPISGHDNLYWYRRVMGKEIKFLLHFVKESKQDESGMPNNRFLAERTGGTYSTLKVQPAELEDSGVYFCASSQWGRLTDTQYFGPGTRLTVL.

The chain joins TRBV12-3 or TRBV12-4 to TRBJ1-2, with D tentatively TRBD1 (5 bases). V shed 8 bases and J shed 4 bases, with 11 bases lying between them. This CDR3 has 12 amino acids. CDR3 sequence: CASLTGSYGYTF. In DNA, the CDR3 is TGTGCCAGCCTCACAGGCTCCTATGGCTACACCTTC.

This clonotype came up a few times. The CDR3 DNA is TGTGCCAGCGGCGTAAAACTGTTTTTT. Amino acid sequence: CASGVKLFF. The chain employs TRBV6-1 and TRBJ1-4, with unresolved D. CDR3 length: 9 residues. The V end was cut by 8 bases, the J end by 10 bases, with 5 bases between. CDR1 is MNHNS and CDR2 is SASEGT in the germline V gene.

This clonotype was seen a handful of times. This may be a read error, as it is one base from a much larger clone. The chain has TRBV6-1 and TRBJ1-6; 9 bases map to TRBD1. The ends lost 4 bases at V and 6 bases at J; junction bases unmatched: 1. The CDR3 is 14 residues long. Germline assignment: CDR1 MNHNS and CDR2 SASEGT. CDR3 region: CASSGQGGNSPLHF. The DNA of the CDR3 is TGTGCCAGCAGTGGACAGGGGGGTAATTCACCCCTCCACTTT.

This chain links TRBV12-3 or TRBV12-4 with TRBJ1-1; D gene ambiguous. The CDR3 sequence is 14 residues long. The ends were cut back, 1 base at V and 4 bases at J, with 10 bases in the middle. The CDR3 spells CASSLVRDGTEAFF. CDR3 nucleotides: TGTGCCAGCAGTTTAGTACGGGATGGCACTGAAGCTTTCTTT.